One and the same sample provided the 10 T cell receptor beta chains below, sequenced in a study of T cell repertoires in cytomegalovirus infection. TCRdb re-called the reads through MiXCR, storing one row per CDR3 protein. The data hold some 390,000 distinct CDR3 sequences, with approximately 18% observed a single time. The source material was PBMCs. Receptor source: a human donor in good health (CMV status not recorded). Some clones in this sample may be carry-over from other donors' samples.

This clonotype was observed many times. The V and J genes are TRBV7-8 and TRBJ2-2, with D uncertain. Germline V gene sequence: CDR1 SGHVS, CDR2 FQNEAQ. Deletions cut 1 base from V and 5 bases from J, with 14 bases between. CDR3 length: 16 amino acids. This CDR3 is CASSLVKSRLTGELFF. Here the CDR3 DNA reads TGTGCCAGCAGCTTAGTTAAGTCGCGATTGACCGGGGAGCTGTTTTTT.

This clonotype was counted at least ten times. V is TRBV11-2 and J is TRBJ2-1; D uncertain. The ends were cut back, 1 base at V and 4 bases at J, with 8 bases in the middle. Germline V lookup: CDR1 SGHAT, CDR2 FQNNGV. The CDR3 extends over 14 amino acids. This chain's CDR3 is CASSLGIQYNEQFF. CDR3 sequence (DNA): TGTGCCAGCAGCTTAGGAATTCAATACAATGAGCAGTTCTTC. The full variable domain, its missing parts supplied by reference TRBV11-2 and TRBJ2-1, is EAGVAQSPRYKIIEKRQSVAFWCNPISGHATLYWYQQILGQGPKLLIQFQNNGVVDDSQLPKDRFSAERLKGVDSTLKIQPAKLEDSAVYLCASSLGIQYNEQFFGPGTRLTVL.

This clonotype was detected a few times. CDR3 nucleotide sequence: TGTGCCAGCAGGAGCGGGAGGGGAAGCAATGAGCAGTTCTTC. Encoded protein: CASRSGRGSNEQFF. J is TRBJ2-1 and V is TRBV6-2 or TRBV6-3, with 10 bases identical to TRBD2. Germline V gene data show CDR1 as MNHEY and CDR2 as SVGEGT. V was clipped by 6 bases and J by 6 bases; unmatched bases: 5. The length of the CDR3 is 14 residues.

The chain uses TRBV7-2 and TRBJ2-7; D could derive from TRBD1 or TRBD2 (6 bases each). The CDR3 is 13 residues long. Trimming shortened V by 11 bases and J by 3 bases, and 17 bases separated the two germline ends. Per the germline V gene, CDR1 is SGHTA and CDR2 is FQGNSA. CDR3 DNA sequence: TGTGCCTCTGCCGGGAAGGGGGGCTACGAGCAGTACTTC. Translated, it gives CASAGKGGYEQYF.

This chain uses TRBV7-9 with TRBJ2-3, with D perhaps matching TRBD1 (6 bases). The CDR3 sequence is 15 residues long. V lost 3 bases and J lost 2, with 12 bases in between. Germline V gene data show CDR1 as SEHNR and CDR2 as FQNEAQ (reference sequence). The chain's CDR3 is CASSLGRGLTDTQYF. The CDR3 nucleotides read TGTGCCAGCAGCTTGGGCAGGGGTCTCACAGATACGCAGTATTTT.

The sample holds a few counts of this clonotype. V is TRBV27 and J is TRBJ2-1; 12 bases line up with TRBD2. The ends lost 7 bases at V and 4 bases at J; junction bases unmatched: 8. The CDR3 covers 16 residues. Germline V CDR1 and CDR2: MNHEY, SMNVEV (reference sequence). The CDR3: CASTPRLAGGYNEQFF. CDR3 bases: TGTGCCAGCACCCCCCGGCTAGCGGGAGGGTACAATGAGCAGTTCTTC.

The DNA of the CDR3 is TGTGCCAGCAGCAAAAGCGGGAGGGCTGCGAATGAGCAGTTCTTC. Amino acids: CASSKSGRAANEQFF. V and J are TRBV28 and TRBJ2-1; 10 bases align to TRBD2. The CDR3 runs 15 residues. V shed 6 bases, J shed 7 bases, and the junction held 9 bases outside the gene matches. In germline, CDR1 is MDHEN, CDR2 SYDVKM.

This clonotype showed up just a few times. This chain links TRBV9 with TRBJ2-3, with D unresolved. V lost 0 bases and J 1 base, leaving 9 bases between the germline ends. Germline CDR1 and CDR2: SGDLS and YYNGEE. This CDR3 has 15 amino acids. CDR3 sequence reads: CASSVDGPGTDTQYF. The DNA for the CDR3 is TGTGCCAGCAGCGTAGACGGACCAGGCACAGATACGCAGTATTTT.

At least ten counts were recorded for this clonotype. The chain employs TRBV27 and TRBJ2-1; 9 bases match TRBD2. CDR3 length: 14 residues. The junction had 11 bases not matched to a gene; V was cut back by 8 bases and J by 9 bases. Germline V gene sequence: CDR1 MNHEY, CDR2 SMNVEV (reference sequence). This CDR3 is CASGLLAGLGEQFF. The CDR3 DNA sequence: TGTGCCAGCGGTCTTCTAGCGGGGTTGGGTGAGCAGTTCTTC.

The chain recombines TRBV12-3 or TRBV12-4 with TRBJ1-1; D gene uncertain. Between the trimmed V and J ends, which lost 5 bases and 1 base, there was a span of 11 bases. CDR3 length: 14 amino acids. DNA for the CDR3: TGTGCCAGCAGTCCTAGGTCCGAGAACACTGAAGCTTTCTTT. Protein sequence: CASSPRSENTEAFF.